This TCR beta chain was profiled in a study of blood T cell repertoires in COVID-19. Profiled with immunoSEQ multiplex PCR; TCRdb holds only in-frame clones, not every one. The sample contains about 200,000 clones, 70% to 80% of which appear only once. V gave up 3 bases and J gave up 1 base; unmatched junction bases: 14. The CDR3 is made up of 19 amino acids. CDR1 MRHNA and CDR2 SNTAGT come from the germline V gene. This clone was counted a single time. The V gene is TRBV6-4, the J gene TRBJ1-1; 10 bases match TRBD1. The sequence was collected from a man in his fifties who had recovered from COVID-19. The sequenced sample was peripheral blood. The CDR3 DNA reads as TGTGCCAGCAGTGAGCGGACAGGGGGAACTCCCCCAACGAACACTGAAGCTTTCTTT. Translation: CASSERTGGTPPTNTEAFF.